This T cell receptor beta chain emerged from a study of blood T cell repertoires in COVID-19. Across the whole study: Spain, Italy and the United States supplied samples that represented acute and convalescent COVID-19. Sample material is recorded as cDNA or gDNA derived from T cells, B-cell-depleted T cells, or PBMCs.

Original processing notes: Nucleated cell counts were estimated from reference gene primer amplification. The protocol was immunoSEQ multiplex PCR, while the TCRdb copy is restricted to in-frame clones and leaves out a portion. The D gene and trimming were derived from the DNA, and the V and J assignments and clone size from that table. This sample has 200,000 to 300,000 clones, with around 89% found just once. Per germline, CDR1 SNHLY and CDR2 FYNNEI. V was clipped by 8 bases and J by 4 bases, with 21 bases between them. CDR3 size: 16 residues. Sequencing input: peripheral blood. The sequence was obtained from a woman between 35 and 50 years old with acute or convalescent COVID-19. The genes are TRBV2 and TRBJ2-4, with D possibly TRBD2 on 6 matching bases. Written as DNA, the CDR3 is TGTGCCAGCTTGGGGGGACCGGGGCTTCCAAAAAACATTCAGTACTTC. Translating gives CASLGGPGLPKNIQYF.